Below are 21 T cell receptor beta chains sequenced from a single sample in a study of early T cells in non-severe SARS-CoV-2 infection. From the 5' RACE reads, TCRdb called clonotypes with MiXCR, one entry per CDR3 protein. The top ten clones hold 3.5% to 5% of a sample with 20,000 to 30,000 distinct CDR3 sequences, around 4% of them seen once. The sequenced sample consisted of whole blood. These receptors were collected from an adult who was a healthcare worker with PCR-confirmed SARS-CoV-2 infection or an uninfected control (not recorded which).

This clonotype came up many times. V is TRBV28 and J is TRBJ1-2; TRBD1 matches at 7 bases. V was clipped by 2 bases and J by 5 bases; unmatched bases: 11. Germline assignment: CDR1 MDHEN and CDR2 SYDVKM. This CDR3 is 16 amino acids long. The DNA for the CDR3 is TGTGCCAGCAGTTTAGGATTGGGACAGAAAGGTTATGGCTACACCTTC. As protein: CASSLGLGQKGYGYTF.

This clonotype was picked up many times. The rearrangement uses TRBV27 and TRBJ1-6, with 8 bases aligning to TRBD1. This CDR3 has 13 amino acids. Germline V CDR1 and CDR2: MNHEY, SMNVEV (reference sequence). With 4 bases clipped from V and 7 bases from J, the junction kept 0 bases outside the gene matches. The CDR3: CASSYRGNSPLHF. CDR3 DNA sequence: TGTGCCAGCAGTTACAGGGGGAATTCACCCCTCCACTTT.

V is TRBV20-1 and J is TRBJ1-5; 8 nucleotides match TRBD1. The V segment lost 6 bases and the J segment 4 bases; nucleotides outside the gene matches: 14. Per germline, CDR1 DFQATT and CDR2 SNEGSKA (reference sequence). CDR3 length equals 16 residues. The DNA for the CDR3 is TGCAGTGCCTCACTAGGTGGACAGGGAGGAAATCAGCCCCAGCATTTT. This sequence encodes CSASLGGQGGNQPQHF.

This clonotype was seen many times. This chain uses TRBV19 with TRBJ1-4, with D possibly matching TRBD1 (6 bases). The V end was cut by 10 bases, the J end by 4 bases, with 16 bases between. The CDR3 has 14 amino acids. The germline gives CDR1 LNHDA, CDR2 SQIVND (reference sequence). The CDR3 nucleotides read TGTGCCACCGGGGGATGGACAGTTAATGAAAAACTGTTTTTT. The encoded protein is CATGGWTVNEKLFF.

This clonotype showed up many times. The rearrangement links TRBV19 to TRBJ1-1, with D perhaps TRBD1 (5 bases). V was trimmed by 3 bases and J by 0 bases, leaving 14 bases between them. Germline V gene sequence: CDR1 LNHDA, CDR2 SQIVND (reference sequence). The CDR3 is made up of 16 amino acids. The CDR3 DNA sequence: TGTGCCAGTAGTATGATGTCAGGGACGTTGAACACTGAAGCTTTCTTT. As protein: CASSMMSGTLNTEAFF. Full variable domain (missing parts from reference TRBV19 and TRBJ1-1): DGGITQSPKYLFRKEGQNVTLSCEQNLNHDAMYWYRQDPGQGLRLIYYSQIVNDFQKGDIAEGYSVSREKKESFPLTVTSAQKNPTAFYLCASSMMSGTLNTEAFFGQGTRLTVV.

Within the sample, this clonotype is medium-sized (0.01 to 0.1%). The chain recombines TRBV7-9 with TRBJ2-1; 12 nucleotides line up with TRBD2. V trimming: 5 bases; J trimming: 4 bases; junction bases outside the gene matches: 9. The CDR3 is 17 amino acids. Germline V lookup: CDR1 SEHNR, CDR2 FQNEAQ (reference sequence). As DNA, the CDR3 is TGTGCCAGCAGCCCACAGAGGCTAGCGGGAGGGTACAATGAGCAGTTCTTC. Its translation is CASSPQRLAGGYNEQFF.

Concerning this clonotype: This sequence may be a read error, since a much larger clone differs from it by one base. The chain recombines TRBV6-5 with TRBJ2-3, with 7 bases that match TRBD2. J lost 3 bases, V lost 10 bases, and 10 bases had no gene match. This CDR3 is built from 14 residues. CDR1 is MNHEY and CDR2 is SVGAGI in the germline V gene. The CDR3 coding sequence is TGTGCCATCAGACCCAGCGGGACGACAGATACGCAGTATTTT. Translating gives CAIRPSGTTDTQYF.

V is TRBV1 and J is TRBJ2-3; the tabulated D call, TRBD2, remains unverified against the DNA. TRBV1 is given as a pseudogene. The CDR3 has 12 amino acids. The CDR3 loop is CTSGAGGDTQYF. Here the CDR3 DNA reads TGCACCAGCGGAGCGGGAGGAGATACGCAGTATTTT.

This clonotype was picked up many times. The genes are TRBV7-2 and TRBJ1-1; no firm D call. Germline V gene sequence: CDR1 SGHTA, CDR2 FQGNSA. The length of the CDR3 is 13 residues. V was pared by 5 bases and J by 1 base, with 8 bases between. The CDR3 bases are TGTGCCAGCAGCCCCCCCCGGAACACTGAAGCTTTCTTT. Translating it yields CASSPPRNTEAFF.

This clonotype showed up just a few times. The V and J genes are TRBV28 and TRBJ2-3, with D possibly being TRBD1 (6 bases). The V end lost 7 bases, the J end lost 2 bases, and 16 bases lay between the germline ends. The length of the CDR3 is 15 residues. Looked up from germline, CDR1 is MDHEN and CDR2 is SYDVKM. CDR3 sequence reads: CASIPPDSHTDTQYF. In DNA, the CDR3 is TGTGCCAGCATCCCCCCGGACAGTCACACAGATACGCAGTATTTT. The whole variable domain, remainder taken from reference TRBV28 and TRBJ2-3, is DVKVTQSSRYLVKRTGEKVFLECVQDMDHENMFWYRQDPGLGLRLIYFSYDVKMKEKGDIPEGYSVSREKKERFSLILESASTNQTSMYLCASIPPDSHTDTQYFGPGTRLTVL.

This clonotype appeared a few times. The rearrangement joins TRBV9 to TRBJ2-2; D gene uncertain. Between the trimmed V and J ends, which lost 4 bases and 5 bases, there was a span of 12 bases. The CDR3 extends over 14 amino acids. Germline loops: CDR1 SGDLS, CDR2 YYNGEE. In nucleotides, the CDR3 is TGTGCCAGCAGCTCCCCCCTTAATACCGGGGAGCTGTTTTTT. Translating gives CASSSPLNTGELFF.

Regarding this clonotype: A clone one base away is much larger, so this may be a read error. The CDR3 protein is CGGGSAYNEQFF. CDR3 DNA: TGCGGTGGGGGGAGTGCCTACAATGAGCAGTTCTTC. The rearrangement uses TRBV20-1 and TRBJ2-1; TRBD2 is a possible D gene (6 bases). Germline CDR1 is DFQATT and CDR2 is SNEGSKA (reference sequence). The CDR3 is 12 residues long.

This clonotype was seen ten or more times. The chain carries TRBV12-3 or TRBV12-4 and TRBJ1-2; D is unresolved. The length of the CDR3 is 13 residues. V gave up 5 bases and J gave up 8 bases, with 15 bases separating them. CDR3 bases: TGTGCCAGCAGTACTGTGACGGGATGGGGCTACACCTTC. Translating gives CASSTVTGWGYTF.

This clonotype was seen many times. CDR3 sequence reads: CSVLYFGTEAFF. The CDR3 bases are TGCAGCGTTTTATATTTTGGCACTGAAGCTTTCTTT. V gene TRBV29-1 combines with J gene TRBJ1-1; D call uncertain. Trimming cost V 5 bases and J 4 bases, with 11 bases left between them. The CDR3 is 12 amino acids. The germline CDR1 and CDR2 sequences are SQVTM and ANQGSEA. Using reference TRBV29-1 and TRBJ1-1 for the parts outside the CDR3, the full variable domain is SAVISQKPSRDICQRGTSLTIQCQVDSQVTMMFWYRQQPGQSLTLIATANQGSEATYESGFVIDKFPISRPNLTFSTLTVSNMSPEDSSIYLCSVLYFGTEAFFGQGTRLTVV.

Many counts were recorded for this clonotype. Here the CDR3 DNA reads TGTGCCACCGTGGCTAGGACTAGCGGGGATTATGAGCAGTTCTTC. It is translated as CATVARTSGDYEQFF. The V gene is TRBV27, the J gene TRBJ2-1; TRBD2 agrees at 12 bases. Trimming took 10 bases from V and 8 from J; bases not matched to a gene: 12. Germline V gives CDR1 MNHEY, CDR2 SMNVEV (reference sequence). This CDR3 is built from 15 residues.

This clonotype showed up many times. The chain carries TRBV12-3 or TRBV12-4 and TRBJ1-1; 8 nucleotides agree with TRBD1. Germline trimming cut 7 bases from V and 1 base from J; bases unmatched to any gene: 5. The CDR3 loop spans 14 amino acids. The CDR3 region is CASTPGGENTEAFF. The CDR3 DNA follows: TGTGCCAGCACCCCAGGGGGCGAGAACACTGAAGCTTTCTTT.

This clonotype has just a few counts. This chain links TRBV27 with TRBJ1-4; the D gene is possibly TRBD1 (5 bases). The CDR3 contains 16 residues. Germline CDR1 and CDR2: MNHEY and SMNVEV (reference sequence). V lost 6 bases to trimming and J lost 7 bases, with 21 bases between them. DNA of the CDR3: TGTGCCAGCAGCCGAAACGTGGGGGTATACGGTGAAAAACTGTTTTTT. Encoded protein: CASSRNVGVYGEKLFF.

This clonotype has at least ten counts. The genes are TRBV6-5 and TRBJ2-7; D not resolved. This CDR3 spans 13 amino acids. Trimming removed 8 bases from V and 3 bases from J, with 14 bases in between. Germline CDR1 reads MNHEY; CDR2 reads SVGAGI. CDR3 DNA sequence: TGTGCCAGCTCCTACGGCCTCCTCTACGAGCAGTACTTC. Encoded protein: CASSYGLLYEQYF.

This clonotype was observed at least ten times. The gene calls are TRBV11-2 and TRBJ2-2; D perhaps matches TRBD2 (6 bases). The V gene's germline CDR1 is SGHAT and CDR2 FQNNGV. The V and J ends lost 4 bases and 4 bases respectively, with 16 bases between them. This CDR3 is built from 16 residues. The CDR3 spells CASSSSNSGATGELFF. DNA for the CDR3: TGTGCCAGCAGCTCGAGCAATAGCGGAGCCACCGGGGAGCTGTTTTTT.

The chain couples TRBV6-5 to TRBJ2-7; D call uncertain. The germline gives CDR1 MNHEY, CDR2 SVGAGI. The CDR3 extends over 13 amino acids. Trimming took off 7 bases at V and 3 bases at J, with 13 bases between the two ends. CDR3 sequence (DNA): TGTGCCAGCACTCACTTGCAACTCTACGAGCAGTACTTC. Its translation is CASTHLQLYEQYF.

This clonotype was recorded many times. The V gene is TRBV2, the J gene TRBJ1-5; weak D call: TRBD1 (6 bases). Germline loops: CDR1 SNHLY, CDR2 FYNNEI. The CDR3 contains 14 residues. Trimming shortened V by 4 bases and J by 4 bases, and 11 bases separated the two germline ends. The CDR3 DNA sequence: TGTGCCAGCAGTGCAGGGGATGGAAATCAGCCCCAGCATTTT. It specifies CASSAGDGNQPQHF.